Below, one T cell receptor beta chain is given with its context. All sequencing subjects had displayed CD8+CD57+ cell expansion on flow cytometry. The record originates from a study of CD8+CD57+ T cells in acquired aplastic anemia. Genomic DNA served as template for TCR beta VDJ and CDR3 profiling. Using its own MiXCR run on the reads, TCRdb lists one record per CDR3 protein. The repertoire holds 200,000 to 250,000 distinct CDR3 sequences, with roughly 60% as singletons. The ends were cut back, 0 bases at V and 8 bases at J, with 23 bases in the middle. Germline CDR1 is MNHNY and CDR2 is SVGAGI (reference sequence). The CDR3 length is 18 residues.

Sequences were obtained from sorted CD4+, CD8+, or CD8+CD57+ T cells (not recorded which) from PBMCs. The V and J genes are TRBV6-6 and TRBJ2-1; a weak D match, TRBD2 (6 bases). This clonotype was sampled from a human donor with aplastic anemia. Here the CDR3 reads CASSYSDVAGWPSYEQFF. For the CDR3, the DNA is TGTGCCAGCAGTTACTCAGACGTGGCGGGGTGGCCGAGCTATGAGCAGTTCTTC.